This note documents a single T cell receptor (beta chain) sequence. Antigen unknown. The sample is drawn from a study of T cell responses to AZD1222 COVID-19 vaccine. Libraries were prepared by immunoSEQ multiplex PCR; TCRdb keeps only in-frame clonotypes and omits some of them. The sample lists about 110,000 clones; around 90% were seen once. Findings of the study overall: Clonal diversity was possibly underestimated, and the donors were mostly white British, with more females. Spike-specific TCR depth and breadth grew after two AZD1222 doses. The study sampled repertoires only after the peak T cell response.

V lost 6 bases and J lost 0, with 14 bases in between. Germline lookup yields CDR1 SQVTM and CDR2 ANQGSEA. CDR3 length: 14 amino acids. This TCR was recovered from an adult who received the AZD1222 COVID-19 vaccine. This sample comprised peripheral blood, obtained 28 days after the second AZD1222 dose. J is TRBJ1-2 and V is TRBV29-1; D may be TRBD1 (6 bases). CDR3 coding DNA: TGCAGCGTCGACAGGACGTCTTCTAACTATGGCTACACCTTC. Amino acids: CSVDRTSSNYGYTF.